Listed below are T cell receptor beta chains from one sample, sequenced in a study of T cell responses to AZD1222 COVID-19 vaccine. Sequencing used immunoSEQ multiplex PCR; TCRdb keeps in-frame clones, though not all of them. The sample carries 150,000 to 200,000 clones, 94% recorded once. The sample here was peripheral blood, taken on day 0 of AZD1222 vaccination. Receptors originate from an adult in good health. The CDR3 runs from the conserved cysteine through the conserved F or W. Each record gives: D gene, clone size, V gene, J gene, CDR3 protein, CDR3 DNA. A D gene is named only where the DNA matches it firmly. The size field is filled for only some rows; it gives once, few, many or a size class.

.,.,TRBV6-5,TRBJ1-1,CASEGNTEAFF,TGTGCCAGCGAGGGGAACACTGAAGCTTTCTTT
.,once,TRBV6-5,TRBJ2-7,CASSPPPGTHYEQYF,TGTGCCAGCAGCCCACCCCCCGGGACACACTACGAGCAGTACTTC
TRBD2,.,TRBV28,TRBJ2-5,CASRLLGLAGVVTQYF,TGTGCCAGCAGATTGCTGGGACTAGCGGGAGTGGTGACCCAGTACTTC
.,few,TRBV25-1,TRBJ2-7,CASSEAGRDFYEQYF,TGTGCCAGCAGTGAGGCGGGCAGGGATTTCTACGAGCAGTACTTC
.,.,TRBV6-6,TRBJ2-1,CASSPTYGAPTSSYNEQFF,TGTGCCAGCAGTCCAACATATGGGGCGCCGACCAGCTCCTACAATGAGCAGTTCTTC
.,.,TRBV18,TRBJ2-7,CASSPGGLREQYF,TGTGCCAGCTCACCCGGAGGGCTGCGCGAGCAGTACTTC
.,.,TRBV21-1,TRBJ1-5,CASSKADVGTGNFLGHQPQHF,.
.,.,TRBV3-1/TRBV3-2,TRBJ1-2,CASSGLGQNYGYTF,TGTGCCAGCAGCGGGTTGGGGCAGAACTATGGCTACACCTTC
.,.,TRBV28,TRBJ1-4,CASSLRPSTNEKLFF,TGTGCCAGCAGTTTAAGGCCGAGCACTAATGAAAAACTGTTTTTT
.,.,TRBV7-9,TRBJ1-3,CASSLVDRNTIYF,TGTGCCAGCAGCTTAGTTGATAGAAACACCATATATTTT
TRBD1,.,TRBV3-1/TRBV3-2,TRBJ1-5,CASSQVFRTGGLGQPQHF,TGTGCCAGCAGCCAAGTGTTCAGGACAGGGGGATTGGGTCAGCCCCAGCATTTT
.,.,TRBV30,TRBJ2-3,CAWNPRPTDTQYF,TGTGCCTGGAATCCTAGGCCCACAGATACGCAGTATTTT
.,.,TRBV27,TRBJ2-7,CASSLSGSGWYEQYF,TGTGCCAGCAGTTTATCGGGCAGCGGTTGGTACGAGCAGTACTTC
.,.,TRBV7-9,TRBJ1-6,CASSWTDSPNSPLHF,TGTGCCAGCAGCTGGACCGACAGTCCCAATTCACCCCTCCACTTT
TRBD1,.,TRBV30,TRBJ1-6,CAWSGDRESSPLHF,TGTGCCTGGAGTGGGGACAGGGAGAGTTCACCCCTCCACTTT
.,.,TRBV10-3,TRBJ1-4,CAISESAGGSEKLFF,TGTGCCATCAGTGAGTCCGCGGGGGGCAGCGAAAAACTGTTTTTT
TRBD1,.,TRBV19,TRBJ1-5,CASSPGQGVNQPQHF,TGTGCCAGTAGCCCGGGACAGGGGGTAAATCAGCCCCAGCATTTT